Only one count was recorded for the clone carrying this T cell receptor (beta chain). The antigen is unknown. This sample was included in a study of pediatric ulcerative colitis. Germline CDR1 is SEHNR and CDR2 is FQNEAQ (reference sequence). The CDR3 consists of 13 residues. Trimming pared 1 base from V and 8 bases from J, leaving 12 bases between. Profiled with immunoSEQ multiplex PCR; TCRdb holds only in-frame clones, not every one. The sample has approximately 60,000 clones, about 90% seen once. General study points: Rectal repertoires separated controls, mild-moderate and acute severe colitis. All ulcerative colitis patients, but no controls, carried two rectal clonotypes. Compared with controls, ulcerative colitis showed greater blood-rectum clone sharing. Repertoires came from total lymphocyte DNA, not specific subsets.

The chain joins TRBV7-9 to TRBJ2-7, with D possibly being TRBD2 (7 bases). The TCR originated in a boy younger than 18 with severe ulcerative colitis. Sequencing was done on a sample of blood. The DNA for the CDR3 is TGTGCCAGCAGCTTAGTTTCGGGGGGCCAGCAGTACTTC. Its protein product is CASSLVSGGQQYF.